These 29 T cell receptor beta chains came from one sample sequenced in a study of blood T cell repertoires in COVID-19. The assay was immunoSEQ multiplex PCR, and TCRdb's table has in-frame clones only and misses some. The profile covers tens of thousands of clones, with over 80% appearing a single time and 65% to 80% taken by the ten largest. The sequenced sample consisted of peripheral blood. These receptors all come from a man between 65 and 85 years old with acute or convalescent COVID-19.

CDR3 loop: CASGLVLVREGDEQFF. The CDR3 DNA reads as TGTGCTAGTGGTTTGGTACTGGTGCGGGAGGGCGATGAGCAGTTCTTC. V is TRBV12-5 and J is TRBJ2-1; 9 positions match TRBD2. V was pared by 0 bases and J by 8 bases, with 8 bases of the junction left unmatched. Per the germline V gene, CDR1 is LGHNT and CDR2 is FRNRAP. This CDR3 spans 16 amino acids.

The CDR3 DNA reads TGCGCCAGCAGCCCGGCGGGGACTAGTTTTGGTTATGAGCAGTTCTTC. It translates to CASSPAGTSFGYEQFF. The chain couples TRBV4-3 to TRBJ2-1; TRBD2 aligns across 8 bases. CDR1 and CDR2 from the germline V gene are LGHNA and YSLEER. With V trimmed by 4 bases and J by 8 bases, 13 bases remained unmatched. There are 16 residues in the CDR3.

The chain recombines TRBV3-1 (or the pseudogene TRBV3-2) with TRBJ2-1; D gene uncertain. Trimming stripped 2 bases from V and 10 bases from J, with 9 bases between. There are 12 residues in the CDR3. Germline CDR1 reads LGHDT; CDR2 reads YNNKEL (reference sequence). The CDR3 DNA is TGTGCCAGCAGCCAAATGGGCAGGGAGCAGTTCTTC. Its protein product is CASSQMGREQFF.

This clone was observed a few times. Other DNA sequences in this specimen translate into the identical CDR3. This chain uses TRBV5-1 with TRBJ2-2; 16 bases align to TRBD2. Germline lookup yields CDR1 SGHRS and CDR2 YFSETQ. With V trimmed by 4 bases and J by 6 bases, 3 bases remained unmatched. The CDR3 has 16 residues. This chain's CDR3 is CASSLGLAGGPGELFF. CDR3 DNA: TGCGCCAGCAGCCTGGGACTAGCGGGGGGGCCCGGGGAGCTGTTTTTT.

The chain couples TRBV5-1 to TRBJ1-2, with D perhaps TRBD1 (5 bases). Germline-derived CDR1 and CDR2 are SGHRS and YFSETQ. The CDR3 totals 13 residues. V was cut by 0 bases and J by 4 bases, with 7 bases left in between. This CDR3 is CASSLGTGYGYTF. As DNA, the CDR3 is TGCGCCAGCAGCTTGGGAACAGGCTATGGCTACACCTTC.

The chain links TRBV7-2 to TRBJ2-5, with 11 bases identical to TRBD2. Trimming took 4 bases from V and 4 from J; bases not matched to a gene: 8. Germline V gene lookup returns CDR1 SGHTA and CDR2 FQGNSA. The CDR3 is made up of 16 amino acids. CDR3 sequence: CASSSRLAGIRETQYF. In DNA, the CDR3 is TGTGCCAGCAGCTCCAGACTAGCGGGGATACGAGAGACCCAGTACTTC.

This chain links TRBV19 with TRBJ1-4; D is unclear. Per germline, CDR1 LNHDA and CDR2 SQIVND (reference sequence). V lost 5 bases, J lost 7 bases, and 14 bases lay in between. The CDR3 totals 14 residues. CDR3 protein: CASSWAEPTEKLFF. The CDR3 bases are TGTGCCAGTAGTTGGGCAGAACCTACTGAAAAACTGTTTTTT. Using reference TRBV19 and TRBJ1-4 for the parts outside the CDR3, the full variable domain is DGGITQSPKYLFRKEGQNVTLSCEQNLNHDAMYWYRQDPGQGLRLIYYSQIVNDFQKGDIAEGYSVSREKKESFPLTVTSAQKNPTAFYLCASSWAEPTEKLFFGSGTQLSVL.

This clone was counted once. This chain uses TRBV11-2 with TRBJ2-2; 10 bases match TRBD1. Germline V gives CDR1 SGHAT, CDR2 FQNNGV. After removal of 2 bases from V and 5 bases from J, the junction contained 8 bases not matched to a gene. This CDR3 comprises 17 residues. The CDR3 DNA sequence: TGTGCCAGCAGCTTAACCCGGGACAGGGGAAGAACCGGGGAGCTGTTTTTT. This encodes CASSLTRDRGRTGELFF.

J is TRBJ2-3 and V is TRBV21-1; the tabulated D call, TRBD2, remains unverified against the DNA. TRBV21-1 corresponds to a pseudogene. This CDR3 is built from 20 residues. The CDR3 sequence: CASSKGPSGWRVSCPDTQYF. Written as DNA, the CDR3 is TGTGCCAGCAGCAAAGGCCCATCTGGTTGGAGGGTTTCTTGCCCAGATACGCAGTATTTT.

The chain is built from TRBV19 and TRBJ1-2; 9 bases align to TRBD1. There are 14 residues in the CDR3. J was trimmed by 2 bases and V by 4 bases; bases with no gene match: 2. The germline CDR1 and CDR2 sequences are LNHDA and SQIVND (reference sequence). The CDR3 nucleotides read TGTGCCAGTAGTAGGGGACAGGGAAACTATGGCTACACCTTC. This translates into CASSRGQGNYGYTF. The full variable domain, in which reference TRBV19 and TRBJ1-2 provide the parts outside the CDR3, is DGGITQSPKYLFRKEGQNVTLSCEQNLNHDAMYWYRQDPGQGLRLIYYSQIVNDFQKGDIAEGYSVSREKKESFPLTVTSAQKNPTAFYLCASSRGQGNYGYTFGSGTRLTVV.

This clone has just one count. The rearrangement uses TRBV10-3 and TRBJ2-3; a possible D gene is TRBD2 (6 bases). Trimming removed 8 bases from V and 4 bases from J, with 13 bases in between. Germline V CDR1 and CDR2: ENHRY, SYGVKD. The CDR3 sequence is 13 residues long. CDR3 DNA sequence: TGTGCCATCGGCTCGCGGGAAGCAGATACGCAGTATTTT. This gives the protein CAIGSREADTQYF.

The chain has TRBV2 and TRBJ2-5; the match to TRBD1 covers 7 bases. Germline V CDR1 and CDR2: SNHLY, FYNNEI. The CDR3 spans 14 residues. V was clipped by 6 bases and J by 4 bases; unmatched bases: 8. The CDR3 DNA follows: TGTGCCAGCAGAAGACAGGGCGCGGGAGAGACCCAGTACTTC. Its protein product is CASRRQGAGETQYF. The full variable domain, its missing parts supplied by reference TRBV2 and TRBJ2-5, is EPEVTQTPSHQVTQMGQEVILRCVPISNHLYFYWYRQILGQKVEFLVSFYNNEISEKSEIFDDQFSVERPDGSNFTLKIRSTKLEDSAMYFCASRRQGAGETQYFGPGTRLLVL.

This clone has only a few counts. The V gene is TRBV5-4, the J gene TRBJ1-5; tentative D call: TRBD1 (5 bases). Germline V gene data show CDR1 as SGHNT and CDR2 as YYREEE (reference sequence). The CDR3 consists of 14 residues. The ends were cut back, 3 bases at V and 3 bases at J, with 10 bases in the middle. The chain's CDR3 is CASSSDTSNQPQHF. CDR3 nucleotide sequence: TGTGCCAGCAGCTCGGACACTTCCAATCAGCCCCAGCATTTT.

The gene calls are TRBV15 and TRBJ1-3; D call uncertain. This CDR3 has 16 residues. The V gene lost 3 bases and the J gene lost 1 base, with 13 bases spanning the gap. Germline lookup yields CDR1 LNHNV and CDR2 YYDKDF (reference sequence). CDR3 sequence reads: CATSRENEGSGNTIYF. The CDR3 nucleotides are TGTGCCACCAGCAGGGAGAATGAGGGTTCTGGAAACACCATATATTTT.

This clone was counted a single time. The CDR3 coding sequence is TGCGCCAGCAGCCGTACAACCGACGGGGAAACCTACGAGCAGTACTTC. Protein sequence: CASSRTTDGETYEQYF. The rearrangement joins TRBV4-1 to TRBJ2-7; TRBD2 might be the D (5 bases). This CDR3 is built from 16 residues. The V end lost 4 bases, the J end lost 2 bases, and 18 bases lay between the germline ends. Germline values: CDR1 MGHRA, CDR2 YSYEKL.

This chain joins TRBV24-1 and TRBJ1-2, with D possibly TRBD1 on 5 matching bases. V was trimmed by 4 bases and J by 3 bases, leaving 11 bases between them. The CDR3 is made up of 14 amino acids. Looked up from germline, CDR1 is KGHDR and CDR2 is SFDVKD. In DNA, the CDR3 is TGTGCCACCAGTGACTCGACAGCCGACTATGGCTACACCTTC. Its protein is CATSDSTADYGYTF.

This clone was observed once. The rearrangement links TRBV5-4 to TRBJ1-2, with D unclear. The V and J ends lost 1 base and 5 bases respectively, with 12 bases between them. This CDR3 comprises 14 residues. Germline V gene lookup returns CDR1 SGHNT and CDR2 YYREEE (reference sequence). Written as DNA, the CDR3 is TGTGCCAGCAGCTTGCTGCGGAGCTCATATGGCTACACCTTC. Protein sequence: CASSLLRSSYGYTF.

The count of this clone is one. The gene calls are TRBV11-3 and TRBJ1-1; 7 bases are a match to TRBD1. This CDR3 is built from 16 residues. The V gene's germline CDR1 is SGHNT and CDR2 YENEEA. V dropped 1 base and J dropped 1; count of bases not matched to a gene: 6. This chain's CDR3 is CASSLGLTGENTEAFF. DNA for the CDR3: TGTGCCAGCAGCTTAGGGCTCACAGGGGAGAACACTGAAGCTTTCTTT.

The genes are TRBV7-2 and TRBJ1-3, with TRBD1 as a possible D gene (6 bases). V lost 0 bases and J lost 4, with 13 bases in between. CDR1 SGHTA and CDR2 FQGNSA come from the germline V gene. This CDR3 region has 16 residues. In DNA, the CDR3 is TGTGCCAGCAGCTTAGCGAGGGGGTTATTCGGAAACACCATATATTTT. Protein sequence: CASSLARGLFGNTIYF. Combining the CDR3 with reference TRBV7-2 and TRBJ1-3 gives the whole variable domain GAGVSQSPSNKVTEKGKDVELRCDPISGHTALYWYRQSLGQGLEFLIYFQGNSAPDKSGLPSDRFSAERTGGSVSTLTIQRTQQEDSAVYLCASSLARGLFGNTIYFGEGSWLTVV.

Only one count was recorded for this clone. The chain combines TRBV7-9 with TRBJ1-1, with D unclear. This CDR3 has 13 residues. Trimming pared 3 bases from V and 3 bases from J, leaving 8 bases between. From germline, CDR1 is SEHNR and CDR2 FQNEAQ (reference sequence). CDR3 sequence (DNA): TGTGCCAGCAGCTTCGCGTTCGACACTGAAGCTTTCTTT. Translated: CASSFAFDTEAFF.

The chain employs TRBV6-2 or TRBV6-3 and TRBJ1-1; 7 positions agree with TRBD1. Trimming at V came to 6 bases and at J to 7 bases, leaving 2 bases not matched to a gene. Germline V gene lookup returns CDR1 MNHEY and CDR2 SVGEGT. The CDR3 totals 11 residues. The CDR3 is CASSRQGEAFF. DNA for the CDR3: TGTGCCAGCAGCCGACAGGGTGAAGCTTTCTTT.

V is TRBV27 and J is TRBJ1-2; D is uncertain. Trimming shortened V by 3 bases and J by 4 bases, and 9 bases separated the two germline ends. Germline CDR1 MNHEY, CDR2 SMNVEV (reference sequence). The CDR3 length is 13 residues. CDR3 sequence (DNA): TGTGCCAGCAGTTTGCGGTCCGGCTATGGCTACACCTTC. Translating it yields CASSLRSGYGYTF.

V usage is TRBV6-2 or TRBV6-3 and J usage is TRBJ2-5, with TRBD1 matching 8 bases. Germline lookup yields CDR1 MNHEY and CDR2 SVGEGT. The CDR3 sequence is 13 residues long. V was pared by 5 bases and J by 7 bases, with 6 bases of the junction left unmatched. The CDR3 protein is CASSAQGGATQYF. The CDR3 region has the DNA TGTGCCAGCAGTGCACAGGGGGGAGCGACCCAGTACTTC.

V gene TRBV28 combines with J gene TRBJ1-1, with D tentatively TRBD1 (6 bases). Germline lookup yields CDR1 MDHEN and CDR2 SYDVKM. There are 13 residues in the CDR3. Trimming cost V 6 bases and J 1 base, with 9 bases left between them. In nucleotides, the CDR3 is TGTGCCAGCAGCCAGACAGGGAACACTGAAGCTTTCTTT. Translating gives CASSQTGNTEAFF.

The gene calls are TRBV5-5 and TRBJ2-7; 9 bases align to TRBD2. J was trimmed by 5 bases and V by 0 bases; bases with no gene match: 9. The CDR3 spans 16 residues. Germline V CDR1 and CDR2: SGHKS, YYEKEE (reference sequence). As DNA, the CDR3 is TGTGCCAGCAGCTTGGCCTCGGGACTAGCCATGCACGAGCAGTACTTC. It translates to CASSLASGLAMHEQYF.

The V and J genes are TRBV27 and TRBJ2-5, with TRBD1 identical over 8 bases. The germline V gene has CDR1 MNHEY and CDR2 SMNVEV (reference sequence). The CDR3 covers 13 residues. Germline trimming cut 9 bases from V and 5 bases from J; bases unmatched to any gene: 8. The CDR3 loop reads CASRTGYEETQYF. The CDR3 DNA follows: TGTGCCAGTCGGACAGGGTACGAGGAGACCCAGTACTTC.

The chain is built from TRBV6-4 and TRBJ1-4; D gene uncertain. This CDR3 is built from 17 residues. CDR1 is MRHNA, CDR2 SNTAGT, per germline. V was cut by 3 bases and J by 2 bases, with 16 bases left in between. The CDR3 sequence is CASSERRGIVTNEKLFF. CDR3 bases: TGTGCCAGCAGTGAACGTAGAGGCATCGTTACTAATGAAAAACTGTTTTTT.

The J gene is TRBJ2-6, the V gene TRBV7-3; 7 bases map to TRBD1. CDR1 and CDR2 from the germline V gene are SGHTA and FQGTGA. V dropped 2 bases and J dropped 2; count of bases not matched to a gene: 0. CDR3 length equals 15 residues. In DNA form, the CDR3 reads TGTGCCAGCAGCTTACAGGGGGCTGGGGCCAACGTCCTGACTTTC. Translating gives CASSLQGAGANVLTF. Complete variable domain (other parts from reference TRBV7-3 and TRBJ2-6): GAGVSQTPSNKVTEKGKYVELRCDPISGHTALYWYRQSLGQGPEFLIYFQGTGAADDSGLPNDRFFAVRPEGSVSTLKIQRTERGDSAVYLCASSLQGAGANVLTFGAGSRLTVL.

The chain is built from TRBV7-2 and TRBJ2-1; D is unclear. Germline V CDR1 and CDR2: SGHTA, FQGNSA. The ends were cut back, 3 bases at V and 3 bases at J, with 6 bases in the middle. The CDR3 contains 13 residues. The CDR3 is CASSFTYYNEQFF. CDR3 nucleotides: TGTGCCAGCAGCTTTACTTACTACAATGAGCAGTTCTTC.